The clone carrying this TCR beta chain was observed a few times. Antigen: not known. The sample is drawn from a study of CD8+CD57+ T cells in acquired aplastic anemia. On the study more broadly: Sorted CD4+ and CD8+ cells gave an average of roughly 3.3 ug of DNA. Points from the study as a whole: Researchers report that 25 to 35 CD8+ CDR3 sequences appeared in both patients and controls.

V lost 1 base and J lost 2; bases outside the gene matches: 12. This CDR3 comprises 21 residues. Germline loops: CDR1 LNHDA, CDR2 SQIVND (reference sequence). According to the study, genomic DNA was the template for TCR beta VDJ and CDR3 profiling. TCRdb processed the reads anew with MiXCR; each CDR3 protein has one entry. The repertoire holds about 180,000 distinct CDR3 sequences, with under 55% as singletons. The chain carries TRBV19 and TRBJ2-1; 15 bases agree with TRBD2. The receptor's source is a human donor in good health. The sequencing sample was made of sorted CD4+, CD8+, or CD8+CD57+ T cells (not recorded which) from PBMCs. The chain's CDR3 is CASSIAWGGLAGGNPYNEQFF. The CDR3 bases are TGTGCCAGTAGTATAGCTTGGGGGGGACTAGCGGGAGGTAACCCCTACAATGAGCAGTTCTTC. Using reference TRBV19 and TRBJ2-1 for the parts outside the CDR3, the full variable domain is DGGITQSPKYLFRKEGQNVTLSCEQNLNHDAMYWYRQDPGQGLRLIYYSQIVNDFQKGDIAEGYSVSREKKESFPLTVTSAQKNPTAFYLCASSIAWGGLAGGNPYNEQFFGPGTRLTVL.